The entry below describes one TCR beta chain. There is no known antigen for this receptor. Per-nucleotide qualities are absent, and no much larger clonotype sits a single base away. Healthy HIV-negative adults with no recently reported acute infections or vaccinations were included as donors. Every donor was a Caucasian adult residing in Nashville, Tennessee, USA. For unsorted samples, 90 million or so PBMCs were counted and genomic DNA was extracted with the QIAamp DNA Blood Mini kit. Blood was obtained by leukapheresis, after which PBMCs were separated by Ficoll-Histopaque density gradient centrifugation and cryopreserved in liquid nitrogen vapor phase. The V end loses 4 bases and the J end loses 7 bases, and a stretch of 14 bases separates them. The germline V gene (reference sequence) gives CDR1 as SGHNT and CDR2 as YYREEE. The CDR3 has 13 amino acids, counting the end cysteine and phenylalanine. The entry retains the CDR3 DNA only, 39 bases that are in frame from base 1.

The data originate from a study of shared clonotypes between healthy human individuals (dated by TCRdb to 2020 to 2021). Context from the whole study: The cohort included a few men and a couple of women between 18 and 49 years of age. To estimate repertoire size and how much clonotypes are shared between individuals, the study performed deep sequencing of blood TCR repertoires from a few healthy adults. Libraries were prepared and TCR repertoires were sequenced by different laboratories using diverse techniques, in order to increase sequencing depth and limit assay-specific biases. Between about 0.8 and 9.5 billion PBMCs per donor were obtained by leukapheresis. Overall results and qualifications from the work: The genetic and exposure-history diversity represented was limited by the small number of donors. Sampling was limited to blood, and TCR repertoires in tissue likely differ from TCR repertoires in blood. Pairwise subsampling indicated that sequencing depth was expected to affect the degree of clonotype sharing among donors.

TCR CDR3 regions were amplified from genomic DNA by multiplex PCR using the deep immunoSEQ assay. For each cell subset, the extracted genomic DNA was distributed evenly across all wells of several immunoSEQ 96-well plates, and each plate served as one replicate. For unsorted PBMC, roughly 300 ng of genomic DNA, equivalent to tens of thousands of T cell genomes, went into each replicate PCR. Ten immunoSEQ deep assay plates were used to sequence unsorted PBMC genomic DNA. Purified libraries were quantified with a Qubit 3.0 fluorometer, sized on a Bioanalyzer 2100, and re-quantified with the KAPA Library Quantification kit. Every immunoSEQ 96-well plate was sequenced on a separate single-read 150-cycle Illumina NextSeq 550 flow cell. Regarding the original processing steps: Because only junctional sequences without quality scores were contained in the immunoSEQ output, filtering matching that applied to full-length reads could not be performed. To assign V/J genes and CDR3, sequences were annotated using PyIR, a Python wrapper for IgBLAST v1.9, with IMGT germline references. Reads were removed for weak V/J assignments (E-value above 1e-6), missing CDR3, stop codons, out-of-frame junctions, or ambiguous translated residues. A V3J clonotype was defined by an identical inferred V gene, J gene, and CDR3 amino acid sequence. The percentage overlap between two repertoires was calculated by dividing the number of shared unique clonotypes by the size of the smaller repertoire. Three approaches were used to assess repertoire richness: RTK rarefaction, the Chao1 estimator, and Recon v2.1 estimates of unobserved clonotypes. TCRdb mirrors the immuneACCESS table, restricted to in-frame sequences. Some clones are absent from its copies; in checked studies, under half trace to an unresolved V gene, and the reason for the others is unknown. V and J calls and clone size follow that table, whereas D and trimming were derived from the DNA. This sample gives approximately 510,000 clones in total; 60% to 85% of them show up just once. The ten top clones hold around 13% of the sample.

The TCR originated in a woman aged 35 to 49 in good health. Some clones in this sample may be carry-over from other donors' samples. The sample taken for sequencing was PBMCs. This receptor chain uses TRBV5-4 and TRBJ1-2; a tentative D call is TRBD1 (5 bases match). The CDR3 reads CASSMQGGFGYTF. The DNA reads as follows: TGTGCCAGCAGCATGCAGGGTGGCTTTGGCTACACCTTC.